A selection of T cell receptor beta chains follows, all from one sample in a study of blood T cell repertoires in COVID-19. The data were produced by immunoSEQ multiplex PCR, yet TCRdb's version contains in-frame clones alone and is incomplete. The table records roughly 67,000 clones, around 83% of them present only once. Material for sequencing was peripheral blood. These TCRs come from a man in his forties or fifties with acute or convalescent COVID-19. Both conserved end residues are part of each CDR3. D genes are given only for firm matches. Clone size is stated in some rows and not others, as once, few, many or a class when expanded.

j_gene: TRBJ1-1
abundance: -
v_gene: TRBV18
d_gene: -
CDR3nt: TGTGCCAGCTCACCACCGAACACAATGAACACTGAAGCTTTCTTT
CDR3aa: CASSPPNTMNTEAFF

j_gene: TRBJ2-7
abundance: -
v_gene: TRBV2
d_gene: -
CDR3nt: TGTGCCAGCATCAATTCCAGGGATCTCTACGAGCAGTACTTC
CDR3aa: CASINSRDLYEQYF

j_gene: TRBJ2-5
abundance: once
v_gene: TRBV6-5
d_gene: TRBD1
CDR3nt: TGTGCCAGCAGTCCGGGACAGCAAGAGACCCAGTACTTC
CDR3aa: CASSPGQQETQYF

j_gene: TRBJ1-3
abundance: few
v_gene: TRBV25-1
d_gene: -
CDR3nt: TGTGCCAGCAGTGAGGGAATTCGGGGCTCTGGAAACACCATATATTTT
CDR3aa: CASSEGIRGSGNTIYF

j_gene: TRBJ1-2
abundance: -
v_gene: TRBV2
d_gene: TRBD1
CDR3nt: TGTGCCAGCAGTGAAAGGGGGCGCTCGGATGGCTACACCTTC
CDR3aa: CASSERGRSDGYTF

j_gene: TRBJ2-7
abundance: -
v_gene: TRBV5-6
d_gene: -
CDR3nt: TGTGCCAGCAGCTTCACGAGGCGGCACGAGCAGTACTTC
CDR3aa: CASSFTRRHEQYF

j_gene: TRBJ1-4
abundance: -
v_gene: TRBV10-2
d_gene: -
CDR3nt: TGCGCCAGCAGTGTGGGAGGCGAAAAACTGTTTTTT
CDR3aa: CASSVGGEKLFF

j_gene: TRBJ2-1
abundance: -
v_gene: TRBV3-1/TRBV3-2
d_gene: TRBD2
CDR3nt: TGTGCCAGCAGTCAAGCCCATAGCGGGAAGTTTTATGAGCAGTTCTTC
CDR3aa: CASSQAHSGKFYEQFF

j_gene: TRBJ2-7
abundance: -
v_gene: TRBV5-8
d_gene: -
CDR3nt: TGTGCCAGCAGCCTTGGCAGGGGCAAGGGATACGAGCAGTACTTC
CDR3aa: CASSLGRGKGYEQYF

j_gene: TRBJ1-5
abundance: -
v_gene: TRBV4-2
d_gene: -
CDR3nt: TGTGCCAGCAGCCAAGAGGGGGGACCGGGCAATCAGCCCCAGCATTTT
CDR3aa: CASSQEGGPGNQPQHF

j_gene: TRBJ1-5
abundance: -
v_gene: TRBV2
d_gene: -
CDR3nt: TGTGCCAGCAGTGACTCGGGCAGGGGTTCAAATCAGCCCCAGCATTTT
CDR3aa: CASSDSGRGSNQPQHF

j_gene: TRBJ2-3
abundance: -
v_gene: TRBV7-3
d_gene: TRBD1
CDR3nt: TGTGCCAGCAGCACCCGGACAGGGGGCAAGGGAGATACGCAGTATTTT
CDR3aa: CASSTRTGGKGDTQYF

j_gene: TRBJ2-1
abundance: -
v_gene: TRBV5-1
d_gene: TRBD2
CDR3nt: TGCGCCAGCAGCTTGGCCGGGACTAGCGGGGGGGCATCTGAGCAGTTCTTC
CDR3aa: CASSLAGTSGGASEQFF

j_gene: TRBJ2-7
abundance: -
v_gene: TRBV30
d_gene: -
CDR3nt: TGTGCCTGGAATGCCGGGGCCTACGAGCAGTACTTC
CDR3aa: CAWNAGAYEQYF

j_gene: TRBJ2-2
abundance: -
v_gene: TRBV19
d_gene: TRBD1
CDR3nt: TGTGCCAGTAGTACGCCCTCCAACAGGGGCTCCGGGGAGCTGTTTTTT
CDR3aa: CASSTPSNRGSGELFF

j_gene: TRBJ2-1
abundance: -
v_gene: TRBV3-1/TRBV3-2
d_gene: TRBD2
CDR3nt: TGTGCCAGCAGCCAAGACCGGCTAGCGGGTTACAATGAGCAGTTCTTC
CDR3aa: CASSQDRLAGYNEQFF

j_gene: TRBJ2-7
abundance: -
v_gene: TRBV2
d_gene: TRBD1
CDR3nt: TGTGCCAGCAGTGATCCGGGACAGGGGGAGGACGAGCAGTACTTC
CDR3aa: CASSDPGQGEDEQYF

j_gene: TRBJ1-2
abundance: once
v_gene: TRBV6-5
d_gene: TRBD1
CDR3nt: TGTGCCAGCAGGACAGGGGGCAGGGACTATGGCTACACCTTC
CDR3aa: CASRTGGRDYGYTF

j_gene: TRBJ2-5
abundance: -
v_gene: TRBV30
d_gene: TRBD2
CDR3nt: TGTGCCTGGACGGTAGCGGGGGGGGCGGAGACCCAGTACTTC
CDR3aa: CAWTVAGGAETQYF

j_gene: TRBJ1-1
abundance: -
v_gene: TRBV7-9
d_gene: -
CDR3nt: TGTGCCAGCAGCCCTCGTCCAGGGGAGAACACTGAAGCTTTCTTT
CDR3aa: CASSPRPGENTEAFF

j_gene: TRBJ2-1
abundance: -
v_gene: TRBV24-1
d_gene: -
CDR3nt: TGTGCCACCAGTGCGGGGTACAATGAGCAGTTCTTC
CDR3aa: CATSAGYNEQFF

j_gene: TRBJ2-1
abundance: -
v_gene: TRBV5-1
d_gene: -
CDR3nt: TGCGCCAGCAGGAACGGCCGGGGGGCGTCCTACAATGAGCAGTTCTTC
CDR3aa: CASRNGRGASYNEQFF